This T cell receptor beta chain was identified in a study of T-cell memory formation after mild COVID-19. This clonotype was observed a few times. The germline gives CDR1 SGHRS, CDR2 YFSETQ. The CDR3 contains 14 residues. V was clipped by 6 bases and J by 5 bases; unmatched bases: 9. TCRdb itself ran the 5' RACE reads through MiXCR, one entry per CDR3 protein. The data hold 450,000 to 700,000 distinct CDR3 sequences, with approximately 19% observed a single time. The chain joins TRBV5-1 to TRBJ2-7; TRBD1 matches at 9 bases. Sequencing was performed on PBMCs or a T cell subset sorted from them (not recorded which). The TCR originated in an adult woman who had mild COVID-19 (a few samples of this study predate the infection). Cell type and time point are not known. The DNA for the CDR3 is TGCGCCAGCAAGCCGGGACAGGGAGGCGACGAGCAGTACTTC. This encodes CASKPGQGGDEQYF.